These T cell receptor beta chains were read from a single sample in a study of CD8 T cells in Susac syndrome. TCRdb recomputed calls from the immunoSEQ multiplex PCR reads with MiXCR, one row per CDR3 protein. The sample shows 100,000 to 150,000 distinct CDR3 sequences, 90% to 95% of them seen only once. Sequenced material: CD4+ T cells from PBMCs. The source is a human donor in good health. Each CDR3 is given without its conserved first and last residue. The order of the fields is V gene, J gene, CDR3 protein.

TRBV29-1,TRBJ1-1,SVVTRNTEAF
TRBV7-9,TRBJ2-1,ASSSERSSYNEQF
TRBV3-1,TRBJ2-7,ASSYITGQGYSYEQY
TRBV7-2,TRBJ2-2,ASSLEGGRANTGELF
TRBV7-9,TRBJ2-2,ASRPGQLRTGELF
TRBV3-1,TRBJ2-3,ASSQVGLAGAHTQY
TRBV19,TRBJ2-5,ASRETGVGTQY
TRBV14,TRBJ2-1,ASSQGREQF
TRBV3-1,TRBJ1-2,ASSQEARGRGGYT
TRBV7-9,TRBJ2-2,ASTAGTVNTGELF
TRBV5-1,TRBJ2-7,ASSLLTGGNYEQY
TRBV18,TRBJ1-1,ASSPEGRLKTEAF
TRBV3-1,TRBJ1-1,ASSQANFQGGNTEAF
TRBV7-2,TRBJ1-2,ASSSSTGGVYGYT
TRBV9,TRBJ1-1,ASSAGLTEAF
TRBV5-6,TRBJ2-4,ASSLTEGANIQY
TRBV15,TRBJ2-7,ATSRGSGEAYEQY
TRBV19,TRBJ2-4,ASSTWTGQNIQY
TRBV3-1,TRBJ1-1,ASSQVGQGGMNTEAF
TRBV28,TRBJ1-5,ASSGDSNQPQH
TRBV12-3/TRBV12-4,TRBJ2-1,ASSLVPGEQF
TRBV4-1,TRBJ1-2,ASSQGDGTNYGYT
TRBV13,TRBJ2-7,ASSLVGGGTYEQY
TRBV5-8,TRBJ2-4,ASSLADRQY
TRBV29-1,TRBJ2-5,SVDRTSGREQETQY